The rows below give T cell receptor beta chains drawn from one sample of a study of graft-versus-host responses after intestinal transplantation. The antigens for these receptors are not known. The table came from immunoSEQ multiplex PCR; TCRdb's copy has only in-frame clones and leaves some out. The data contain 95,000 to 110,000 clones, 87% of them singletons. Sequenced material: unstimulated CD4+ T cells sorted from spleen or lymph node cells, taken before transplant. These receptors all stem from a human donor who was the organ donor for an intestinal transplant. Each CDR3 is given with its conserved first and last residue. Fields, in order: J gene, V gene, CDR3 protein.

>TRBJ2-3|TRBV9
CASSDRVYTDTQYF
>TRBJ2-2|TRBV6-5
CASSRDRTNTGELFF
>TRBJ1-4|TRBV19
CATQPGQGSGYEKLFF
>TRBJ2-7|TRBV18
CASSPPGRNNYEQYF
>TRBJ2-6|TRBV4-1
CASSQGRSPVLTF
>TRBJ1-2|TRBV6-5
CASSLTLGNYGYTF
>TRBJ2-3|TRBV10-2
CASSKRGGQDTQYF
>TRBJ2-1|TRBV10-3
CASKRDSSYNEQFF
>TRBJ1-2|TRBV5-6
CASSLGRGRGYGYTF
>TRBJ1-2|TRBV30
CAWSRGTGFSYGYTF
>TRBJ1-2|TRBV29-1
CSVGKDRNYGYTF